These T cell receptor beta chains were read from a single sample in a study of blood T cell repertoires in COVID-19. The protocol was immunoSEQ multiplex PCR, while the TCRdb copy is restricted to in-frame clones and leaves out a portion. The data hold around 60,000 clones, with roughly nine tenths observed a single time. Specimen: peripheral blood. These receptors were taken from a man aged 55 to 70 with acute or convalescent COVID-19. Each CDR3 is given with its conserved first and last residue. A D gene is named only where the DNA matches it firmly. Size is omitted from some rows. Given values are once, few, many or a class for expanded clones.

>TRBV9|TRBD2|few|TRBJ2-3
CASSVVAGSDTQYF
TGTGCCAGCAGCGTAGTAGCGGGGTCAGATACGCAGTATTTT
>TRBV7-9|-|-|TRBJ1-6
CASSLGLGASPLHF
TGTGCCAGCAGCTTAGGACTAGGGGCTTCACCCCTCCACTTT
>TRBV11-2|TRBD1|-|TRBJ1-1
CASRGQGEAFF
TGTGCCAGCAGGGGACAGGGTGAAGCTTTCTTT
>TRBV6-1|TRBD2|-|TRBJ2-3
CASSEAGGRADTQYF
TGTGCCAGCAGTGAGGCGGGGGGCAGGGCAGATACGCAGTATTTT
>TRBV3-1/TRBV3-2|TRBD1|-|TRBJ2-5
CASSPSGTGGHETQYF
TGTGCCAGCAGCCCCTCGGGGACAGGGGGCCATGAGACCCAGTACTTC
>TRBV9|TRBD1|-|TRBJ2-3
CASSPTGGPPDTQYF
TGTGCCAGCAGCCCGACAGGGGGCCCGCCAGATACGCAGTATTTT
>TRBV19|TRBD1|-|TRBJ1-6
CASSPGSGGGSPLHF
TGTGCCAGTAGTCCGGGGTCAGGGGGCGGTTCACCCCTCCACTTT
>TRBV19|TRBD2|-|TRBJ2-1
CASSLGLAGAHNEQFF
TGTGCCAGTAGTTTAGGACTAGCGGGGGCCCACAATGAGCAGTTCTTC
>TRBV12-3/TRBV12-4|-|-|TRBJ2-3
CASSFAGDTQYF
TGTGCCAGCAGTTTCGCCGGGGATACGCAGTATTTT
>TRBV5-1|-|-|TRBJ2-1
CASSSADLGSYNEQFF
TGCGCCAGCAGCTCCGCTGACTTGGGCTCCTACAATGAGCAGTTCTTC
>TRBV3-1/TRBV3-2|TRBD1|-|TRBJ1-5
CASSRDRGMSPQHF
TGTGCCAGCAGTCGGGACAGGGGCATGTCCCCCCAGCATTTT
>TRBV10-3|TRBD1|once|TRBJ1-4
CAISDGTVNEKLFF
TGTGCCATCAGTGATGGGACAGTTAATGAAAAACTGTTTTTT
>TRBV6-1|-|-|TRBJ1-4
CASSESNRLNEKLFF
TGTGCCAGCAGTGAATCTAACAGATTAAATGAAAAACTGTTTTTT
>TRBV5-1|TRBD2|-|TRBJ2-7
CASSLSGGSHEQYF
TGCGCCAGCAGCCTTTCGGGAGGGAGCCACGAGCAGTACTTC
>TRBV3-1/TRBV3-2|-|once|TRBJ1-2
CASSPDGANYGYTF
TGTGCCAGCAGCCCCGACGGAGCTAACTATGGCTACACCTTC
>TRBV5-6|TRBD1|-|TRBJ1-5
CASSRRGQGSQPQHF
TGTGCCAGCAGCCGGAGGGGACAGGGCAGTCAGCCCCAGCATTTT
>TRBV7-2|-|-|TRBJ1-2
CASSLDPVHYGYTF
TGTGCCAGCAGCTTAGATCCGGTCCACTATGGCTACACCTTC
>TRBV14|-|-|TRBJ1-2
CASSQDWGLNGYTF
TGTGCCAGCAGCCAAGACTGGGGGCTCAATGGCTACACCTTC
>TRBV5-6|-|-|TRBJ2-4
CASSLSQKNIQYF
TGTGCCAGCAGCTTGTCGCAGAAAAACATTCAGTACTTC
>TRBV7-9|-|-|TRBJ2-2
CASNSRTGELFF
TGTGCCAGCAACTCGAGGACCGGGGAGCTGTTTTTT
>TRBV5-1|-|-|TRBJ1-6
CASSLLQGGSPLHF
TGCGCCAGCAGCTTACTTCAGGGAGGTTCACCCCTCCACTTT
>TRBV9|-|few|TRBJ2-3
CASSERGQGSTDTQYF
TGTGCCAGCAGCGAGAGAGGCCAGGGGAGCACAGATACGCAGTATTTT
>TRBV5-1|-|-|TRBJ1-1
CASSLDLGSITVREGEAFF
TGCGCCAGCAGCTTGGATCTGGGCTCCATAACGGTCCGGGAAGGTGAAGCTTTCTTT
>TRBV30|-|-|TRBJ1-5
CAWSRDTMNQPQHF
TGTGCCTGGAGCCGGGACACCATGAATCAGCCCCAGCATTTT
>TRBV4-1|-|-|TRBJ1-1
CASSQGGAEAFF
TGCGCCAGCAGCCAAGGAGGAGCTGAAGCTTTCTTT
>TRBV5-4|-|-|TRBJ2-1
CASSLRGYNEQFF
TGTGCCAGCAGCTTGAGGGGATACAATGAGCAGTTCTTC
>TRBV7-8|-|-|TRBJ2-7
CASSFEGDIYEQYF
TGTGCCAGCTCCTTTGAGGGGGATATATACGAGCAGTACTTC
>TRBV7-2|TRBD2|-|TRBJ2-5
CASSATSGGAPGETQYF
TGTGCCAGCAGCGCGACTAGCGGGGGAGCTCCAGGGGAGACCCAGTACTTC
>TRBV5-1|-|-|TRBJ1-4
CASSFYGGGSNEKLFF
TGCGCCAGCAGCTTCTACGGGGGAGGGAGTAATGAAAAACTGTTTTTT
>TRBV2|-|once|TRBJ1-2
CASSLKQGLGNGYTF
TGTGCCAGCAGCCTTAAGCAGGGTCTGGGGAATGGCTACACCTTC
>TRBV3-1/TRBV3-2|-|once|TRBJ2-3
CASSQDRFAGSTDTQYF
TGTGCCAGCAGCCAAGATAGATTCGCGGGATCCACAGATACGCAGTATTTT
>TRBV27|-|-|TRBJ1-2
CASKTNQGNYGYTF
TGTGCCAGCAAAACAAACCAGGGGAACTATGGCTACACCTTC
>TRBV5-1|-|-|TRBJ1-2
CASRPGTPKGGGYTF
TGCGCCAGCAGGCCCGGGACCCCCAAGGGAGGTGGCTACACCTTC
>TRBV19|TRBD1|-|TRBJ1-5
CASSYTTGIGNQPQHF
TGTGCCAGTAGTTACACGACAGGGATAGGCAATCAGCCCCAGCATTTT
>TRBV5-4|TRBD2|-|TRBJ2-3
CASSSPLAGGLFTDTQYF
TGTGCCAGCAGCTCCCCACTAGCGGGGGGGTTATTTACAGATACGCAGTATTTT
>TRBV14|TRBD2|-|TRBJ2-1
CASSQALAGGRTRSYNEQFF
TGTGCCAGCAGCCAAGCCCTAGCGGGGGGCAGGACGCGCTCCTACAATGAGCAGTTCTTC
>TRBV11-2|-|-|TRBJ1-2
CASSSPGGYYGYTF
TGTGCCAGCAGCTCCCCAGGAGGGTACTATGGCTACACCTTC
>TRBV5-4|TRBD2|-|TRBJ2-2
CASSLAPSSGGGRELFF
TGTGCCAGCAGCTTGGCCCCGAGTAGCGGGGGGGGCCGGGAGCTGTTTTTT
>TRBV19|-|-|TRBJ2-3
CASSLSGNKADTQYF
TGTGCCAGTAGTCTCTCCGGGAATAAGGCAGATACGCAGTATTTT
>TRBV28|TRBD1|-|TRBJ1-3
CASSLDRELTGNTIYF
TGTGCCAGCAGTTTAGACAGGGAGTTGACTGGAAACACCATATATTTT
>TRBV5-1|TRBD1|-|TRBJ2-2
CASRLTTGLTGELFF
TGCGCCAGCAGGCTTACGACAGGGCTCACCGGGGAGCTGTTTTTT
>TRBV12-5|-|-|TRBJ1-5
CASGLPIGVQHF
TGTGCTAGTGGTTTGCCCATAGGGGTACAGCATTTT
>TRBV7-2|-|-|TRBJ1-2
CASSLVGVSGYTF
TGTGCCAGCAGCTTAGTCGGGGTGTCTGGCTACACCTTC
>TRBV5-1|-|-|TRBJ1-6
CASSSEGNSYNSPLHF
TGCGCCAGCAGCTCCGAGGGAAATTCCTATAATTCACCCCTCCACTTT
>TRBV11-2|-|-|TRBJ1-3
CASSLVGSPRPLSGNTIYF
TGTGCCAGCAGCTTAGTAGGATCCCCGAGGCCTCTCTCTGGAAACACCATATATTTT
>TRBV27|TRBD1|-|TRBJ2-7
CASSYRPLDRFESYEQYF
TGTGCCAGCAGTTACCGTCCGTTGGACAGGTTCGAATCCTACGAGCAGTACTTC
>TRBV4-1|TRBD1|-|TRBJ1-1
CASSQVSTGAHEAFF
TGCGCCAGCAGCCAAGTGTCGACAGGGGCTCATGAAGCTTTCTTT
>TRBV5-1|TRBD1|-|TRBJ1-3
CASSLTGALSSGNTIYF
TGCGCCAGCAGCTTGACAGGGGCCCTAAGCTCTGGAAACACCATATATTTT
>TRBV7-2|-|-|TRBJ1-1
CASSLVQGIGEAFF
TGTGCCAGCAGCTTAGTCCAGGGCATCGGTGAAGCTTTCTTT
>TRBV2|TRBD1|-|TRBJ1-4
CASRATGGTNEKLFF
TGTGCCAGCAGAGCAACAGGGGGAACTAATGAAAAACTGTTTTTT
>TRBV2|TRBD1|-|TRBJ1-5
CASTMGQGSNQPQHF
TGTGCCAGCACCATGGGACAGGGTTCAAATCAGCCCCAGCATTTT
>TRBV27|TRBD1|-|TRBJ2-5
CASSPDRVGGTQYF
TGTGCCAGCAGTCCCGACAGGGTAGGAGGGACCCAGTACTTC
>TRBV7-2|-|-|TRBJ1-3
CASSLGGNGNTIYF
TGTGCCAGCAGCTTAGGAGGGAACGGAAACACCATATATTTT
>TRBV24-1|TRBD1|-|TRBJ2-7
CATSDFGTGGFYEQYF
TGTGCCACCAGTGATTTCGGGACAGGGGGCTTCTACGAGCAGTACTTC
>TRBV30|-|-|TRBJ1-3
CAWSADAGGNTIYF
TGTGCCTGGAGCGCGGACGCGGGTGGAAACACCATATATTTT
>TRBV7-8|-|-|TRBJ1-2
CASSLAGAQAGYTF
TGTGCCAGCAGCTTAGCAGGGGCGCAGGCCGGCTACACCTTC
>TRBV19|-|-|TRBJ2-3
CASSVSPSTDTQYF
TGTGCCAGTAGTGTGAGTCCTAGCACAGATACGCAGTATTTT
>TRBV19|-|-|TRBJ1-6
CASSINTNYNSPLHF
TGTGCCAGTAGTATCAACACGAATTATAATTCACCCCTCCACTTT